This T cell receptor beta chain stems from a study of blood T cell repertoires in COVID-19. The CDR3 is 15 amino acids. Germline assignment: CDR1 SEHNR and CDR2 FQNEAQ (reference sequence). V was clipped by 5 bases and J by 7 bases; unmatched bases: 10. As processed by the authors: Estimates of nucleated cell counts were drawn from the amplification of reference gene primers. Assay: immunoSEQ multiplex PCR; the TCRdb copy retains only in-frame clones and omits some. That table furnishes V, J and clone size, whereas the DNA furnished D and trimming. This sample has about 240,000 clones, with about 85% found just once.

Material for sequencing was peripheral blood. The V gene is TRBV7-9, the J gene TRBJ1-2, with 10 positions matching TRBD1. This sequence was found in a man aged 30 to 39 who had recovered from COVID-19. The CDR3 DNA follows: TGTGCCAGCAGCGCACCCGGGACAGGGGTTGTTGGCTACACCTTC. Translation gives CASSAPGTGVVGYTF.